Shown below are 20 T cell receptor beta chains from a single sample sequenced in a study of T cells in Graves' hyperthyroidism and ophthalmopathy (dated by TCRdb to between 2018 and 2020). Preparation of the library involved multiplex PCR. Sequencing was performed on an Illumina HiSeq 2000. The TCR beta CDR3 regions were amplified from the RNA transcripts. The TCR CDR3 was subjected to a first round of RT-PCR using the HTBI primer set and the Qiagen OneStep RT-PCR kit. TCRdb cleaned the public reads at Q25 with fastp, built clones with MiXCR and kept in-frame beta chains. All rows with the same CDR3 protein become a single entry with the most common DNA and genes. This sample is represented by under 550,000 distinct CDR3 sequences; 15% to 20% of them were singletons. The leading ten clones occupy 40% to 50% of the sample. The sequenced sample consisted of blood. These receptors were collected from a man aged 40-50 years with Graves' ophthalmopathy.

The table lists this clonotype with a few counts. CDR3 loop: CASSLVLPPTDTQYF. CDR3 nucleotides: TGTGCCAGCAGTTTGGTGCTACCCCCCACAGATACGCAGTATTTT. The gene calls are TRBV27 and TRBJ2-3, with D unresolved. Germline V CDR1 and CDR2: MNHEY, SMNVEV (reference sequence). The CDR3 loop spans 15 amino acids. The V end lost 3 bases, the J end lost 2 bases, and 12 bases lay between the germline ends.

This clonotype was seen repeatedly, ten times or more. This chain joins TRBV28 and TRBJ2-5; 10 nucleotides agree with TRBD2. Germline V gives CDR1 MDHEN, CDR2 SYDVKM. The CDR3 covers 16 residues. J lost 1 base, V lost 4 bases, and 6 bases had no gene match. CDR3 bases: TGTGCCAGCAGTTCCGAAATAGCGGGAGGCCAAGAGACCCAGTACTTC. Residues: CASSSEIAGGQETQYF.

This clonotype was picked up many times. The rearrangement links TRBV6-1 to TRBJ1-5, with a weak D call TRBD1 (5 bases). Trimming left V 6 bases short and J 5 bases short, with 17 bases between. CDR1 MNHNS and CDR2 SASEGT come from the germline V gene. This CDR3 region has 15 residues. CDR3 coding DNA: TGTGCCAGCAGACAATCGGGACTTCTCGATCAGCCCCAGCATTTT. This gives the protein CASRQSGLLDQPQHF.

This clonotype has a single count. The V call is TRBV6-2 or TRBV6-3, the J call TRBJ1-3; D ambiguous. CDR1 is MNHEY, CDR2 SVGEGT, per germline. The CDR3 loop spans 15 amino acids. V was pared by 5 bases and J by 4 bases, with 15 bases between. The CDR3 DNA sequence: TGTGCCAGCAGTGTTAGGAACGGAGGCGGAAACACCATATATTTT. This sequence encodes CASSVRNGGGNTIYF.

A few counts support this clonotype. One end of the junction fails to match germline, which may point to a read error. The chain couples TRBV5-8 to TRBJ2-2; TRBD1 matches at 8 bases. CDR3 length: 20 amino acids. The germline V gene has CDR1 SGHTS and CDR2 YDEGEE. In nucleotides, the CDR3 is TGTGCCAGCAGCTTGGGGCCTCCTAGATATGACAGGGGAAGCACCGGGGAGCTGCTTTTT. Residues: CASSLGPPRYDRGSTGELLF.

J is TRBJ1-5 and V is TRBV7-6; TRBD1 is a possible D gene (5 bases). The CDR3 totals 15 residues. Germline lookup yields CDR1 SGHVS and CDR2 FNYEAQ. With 2 bases removed from V and 7 bases from J, the gap between germline ends came to 15 bases. CDR3 residues: CASSLRVDGGQPQHF. In DNA form, the CDR3 reads TGTGCCAGCAGCTTAAGGGTGGACGGGGGACAGCCCCAGCATTTT.

This clonotype was counted many times. The rearrangement links TRBV7-9 to TRBJ2-1; 8 bases match TRBD1. Per the germline V gene, CDR1 is SEHNR and CDR2 is FQNEAQ (reference sequence). The CDR3 loop spans 12 amino acids. J gave up 8 bases and V 5 bases, and 2 bases lay outside the gene matches. The CDR3 sequence: CASSDRGHEQFF. In DNA form, the CDR3 reads TGTGCCAGCAGCGACAGGGGCCATGAGCAGTTCTTC. The full variable domain, its missing parts supplied by reference TRBV7-9 and TRBJ2-1, is DTGVSQNPRHKITKRGQNVTFRCDPISEHNRLYWYRQTLGQGPEFLTYFQNEAQLEKSRLLSDRFSAERPKGSFSTLEIQRTEQGDSAMYLCASSDRGHEQFFGPGTRLTVL.

The gene calls are TRBV5-1 and TRBJ1-5, with D unresolved. This CDR3 region has 13 residues. Trimming took off 4 bases at V and 5 bases at J, with 10 bases between the two ends. The V gene's germline CDR1 is SGHRS and CDR2 YFSETQ. The CDR3 loop is CASSAGRYQPQHF. CDR3 in DNA: TGCGCCAGCAGCGCGGGAAGATATCAGCCCCAGCATTTT.

The chain combines TRBV29-1 with TRBJ1-1, with 7 bases aligning to TRBD1. The CDR3 contains 12 residues. Germline assignment: CDR1 SQVTM and CDR2 ANQGSEA. V lost 7 bases to trimming and J lost 5 bases; unmatched junction nucleotides: 7. The CDR3 loop reads CSADRDGTEAFF. The CDR3, as DNA: TGCAGCGCCGACAGGGATGGGACTGAAGCTTTCTTT.

The CDR3 coding sequence is TGTGCCAGCAGTTACTCCTTCGGGGGGGTCGCTGGAAACACCATATATTTT. Its protein is CASSYSFGGVAGNTIYF. The chain links TRBV6-5 to TRBJ1-3; D is perhaps TRBD1 (5 bases). V lost 0 bases, J lost 2 bases, and 14 bases lay in between. Germline V lookup: CDR1 MNHEY, CDR2 SVGAGI. This CDR3 region has 17 residues.

V gene TRBV24-1 combines with J gene TRBJ1-5; no reliable D call. The germline V gene encodes CDR1 KGHDR and CDR2 SFDVKD. V was cut by 2 bases and J by 7 bases, with 8 bases left in between. This CDR3 comprises 13 residues. This CDR3 reads CATSDYTGQPQHF. DNA for the CDR3: TGTGCCACCAGTGATTACACGGGGCAGCCCCAGCATTTT.

Ten or more counts support this clonotype. The chain has TRBV12-3 or TRBV12-4 and TRBJ1-2, with 8 bases fitting TRBD1. This CDR3 is 13 amino acids long. The ends lost 2 bases at V and 8 bases at J; junction bases unmatched: 4. The CDR3 nucleotides read TGTGCCAGCAGTTTACAGGGGGCCGGGGGCTACACCTTC. Residues: CASSLQGAGGYTF.

CDR3 sequence reads: CASSSTTEAFF. The CDR3 DNA is TGTGCCAGCAGTTCCACCACTGAAGCTTTCTTT. The chain combines TRBV7-9 with TRBJ1-1; unclear D gene. Germline CDR1 and CDR2: SEHNR and FQNEAQ (reference sequence). V dropped 6 bases and J dropped 4 bases, with 6 bases sitting between them. The CDR3 loop spans 11 amino acids.

V is TRBV6-1 and J is TRBJ1-6; possible D gene TRBD1, 5 bases. CDR1 is MNHNS and CDR2 is SASEGT in the germline V gene. The V end was cut by 2 bases, the J end by 7 bases, with 9 bases between. The CDR3 spans 14 residues. The CDR3 DNA reads as TGTGCCAGCAGTGAACTAGAGGGGAATTCACCCCTCCACTTT. This gives the protein CASSELEGNSPLHF.

This clonotype was seen many times. The V and J genes are TRBV12-3 or TRBV12-4 and TRBJ1-1; 8 positions match TRBD1. CDR3 length: 17 amino acids. J lost 2 bases, V lost 0 bases, and 8 bases had no gene match. CDR3 residues: CASSLALGQGANTEAFF. The CDR3 region has the DNA TGTGCCAGCAGTTTAGCGTTGGGGCAGGGGGCTAACACTGAAGCTTTCTTT.

Points on this clonotype: This may be a read error: a much more frequent sequence differs by one nucleotide. V and J are TRBV28 and TRBJ2-1; the D gene is possibly TRBD2 (6 bases). V was cut by 7 bases and J by 5 bases, with 9 bases left in between. Per germline, CDR1 MDHEN and CDR2 SYDVKM. The CDR3 totals 12 residues. For the CDR3, the DNA is TGTGCCAGCATTGGGAGGAACAATGAGCAGTTCTTC. Translated: CASIGRNNEQFF.

This clonotype was counted ten times or more. The chain is built from TRBV7-8 and TRBJ2-5, with TRBD2 matching over 16 bases. CDR3 length: 17 amino acids. Unmatched junction bases numbered 7, after V lost 5 bases and J lost 4 bases. Germline CDR1 is SGHVS and CDR2 is FQNEAQ. The CDR3 loop reads CASSRGTSGRAGETQYF. The CDR3 region has the DNA TGTGCCAGCAGCCGCGGGACTAGCGGGAGGGCGGGAGAGACCCAGTACTTC.

This clonotype was seen a few times. In DNA form, the CDR3 reads TGTGCCAGCAGACCCGGGACTAGCGGGACCGGGGAGCTGTTTTTT. This codes for CASRPGTSGTGELFF. V is TRBV28 and J is TRBJ2-2, with TRBD2 matching 12 bases. V shed 6 bases, J shed 5 bases, and the junction held 4 bases outside the gene matches. Germline assignment: CDR1 MDHEN and CDR2 SYDVKM. The CDR3 runs to 15 residues.

This clonotype has more than one count but fewer than ten. The J gene is TRBJ2-7, the V gene TRBV24-1, with a tentative D call TRBD1 (5 bases). V lost 6 bases and J 2 bases, leaving 10 bases between the germline ends. CDR1 is KGHDR and CDR2 is SFDVKD in the germline V gene. This CDR3 comprises 13 residues. The chain's CDR3 is CATSPAGTYEQYF. The CDR3 DNA follows: TGTGCCACCAGTCCCGCAGGGACCTACGAGCAGTACTTC.

This clonotype has only a few counts. The chain joins TRBV7-2 to TRBJ2-3; TRBD2 agrees at 7 bases. Germline lookup yields CDR1 SGHTA and CDR2 FQGNSA. V was pared by 3 bases and J by 2 bases, with 5 bases of the junction left unmatched. The CDR3 spans 15 residues. The CDR3 region has the DNA TGTGCCAGCAGCTTTCAGCGGGACTTCACAGATACGCAGTATTTT. Translating gives CASSFQRDFTDTQYF.